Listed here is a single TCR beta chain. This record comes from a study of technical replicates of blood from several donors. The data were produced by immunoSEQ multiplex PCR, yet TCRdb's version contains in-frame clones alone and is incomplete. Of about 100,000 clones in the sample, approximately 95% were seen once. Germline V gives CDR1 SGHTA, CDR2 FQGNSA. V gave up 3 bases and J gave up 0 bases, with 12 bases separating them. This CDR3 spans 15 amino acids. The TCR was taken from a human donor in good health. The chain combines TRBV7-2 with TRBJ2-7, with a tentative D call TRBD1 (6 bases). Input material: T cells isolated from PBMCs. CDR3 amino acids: CASSFNDRSSYEQYF. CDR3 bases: TGTGCCAGCAGCTTCAATGACAGGTCCTCCTACGAGCAGTACTTC.